The 12 T cell receptor beta chains below come from one sample, sequenced in a study of CD8+CD57+ T cells in acquired aplastic anemia. The template used for profiling TCR beta VDJ and CDR3 was genomic DNA. Each CDR3 protein is one row after TCRdb ran MiXCR on the reads. The table has fewer than 45,000 distinct CDR3 sequences, more than 65% seen once; the top ten hold over 20%. What was sequenced was sorted CD4+, CD8+, or CD8+CD57+ T cells (not recorded which) from PBMCs. These receptors came from a human donor in good health, serving as a control.

This rearrangement joins TRBV5-6 to TRBJ1-2, with D unclear. The CDR3 covers 15 residues. V was shortened by 4 bases and J by 5 bases, with 18 bases between the two germline ends. CDR1 and CDR2 from the germline V gene are SGHDT and YYEEEE. CDR3 sequence (DNA): TGTGCCAGCAGCCCCGGGCCACAAGACGAGTATGGCTACACCTTC. Its protein is CASSPGPQDEYGYTF.

J is TRBJ2-1 and V is TRBV7-6; 8 bases fit TRBD2. The germline CDR1 and CDR2 sequences are SGHVS and FNYEAQ. V was pared by 4 bases and J by 7 bases, with 3 bases of the junction left unmatched. The CDR3 extends over 13 amino acids. In DNA, the CDR3 is TGTGCCAGCAGCTCAATAGCGGGAAATGAGCAGTTCTTC. Its translation is CASSSIAGNEQFF.

The V gene is TRBV19, the J gene TRBJ1-1, with TRBD1 matching 7 bases. From germline, CDR1 is LNHDA and CDR2 SQIVND (reference sequence). J lost 5 bases, V lost 0 bases, and 0 bases had no gene match. The CDR3 is 13 amino acids. CDR3 sequence: CASSIEQGTEAFF. CDR3 in DNA: TGTGCCAGTAGTATAGAACAGGGGACTGAAGCTTTCTTT.

V and J are TRBV19 and TRBJ2-7; a weak D match, TRBD1 (6 bases). Per germline, CDR1 LNHDA and CDR2 SQIVND (reference sequence). This CDR3 region has 13 residues. Deletions cut 3 bases from V and 4 bases from J, with 10 bases between. CDR3 DNA: TGTGCCAGTAGTATCTCGGACAGTTACGAGCAGTACTTC. Residues: CASSISDSYEQYF.

CDR3 bases: TGCAGCGTCGGTCTCGGGGAGGGTTACGAGCAGTACTTC. Encoded protein: CSVGLGEGYEQYF. This chain connects TRBV29-1 to TRBJ2-7; 7 positions agree with TRBD2. The CDR3 covers 13 residues. V was clipped by 6 bases and J by 4 bases; unmatched bases: 9. Looked up from germline, CDR1 is SQVTM and CDR2 is ANQGSEA.

The rearrangement uses TRBV11-3 and TRBJ2-5, with 11 bases fitting TRBD2. Per the germline V gene, CDR1 is SGHNT and CDR2 is YENEEA. With 3 bases clipped from V and 7 bases from J, the junction kept 4 bases outside the gene matches. This CDR3 has 14 amino acids. CDR3 in amino acids: CASSFSGGAGTQYF. CDR3 nucleotide sequence: TGTGCCAGCAGCTTTAGCGGGGGGGCCGGGACCCAGTACTTC.

This clonotype was observed a few times. The rearrangement links TRBV29-1 to TRBJ2-7; D possibly corresponds to TRBD1 (6 bases). Trimming left V 5 bases short and J 3 bases short, with 11 bases between. In germline, CDR1 is SQVTM, CDR2 ANQGSEA. The CDR3 consists of 12 residues. CDR3 in DNA: TGCAGCGTTATGCAGGGGAGCTACGAGCAGTACTTC. Amino acids: CSVMQGSYEQYF.

The V and J genes are TRBV20-1 and TRBJ2-1; tentative D call: TRBD1 (6 bases). V was pared by 6 bases and J by 1 base, with 19 bases between. Germline V gene sequence: CDR1 DFQATT, CDR2 SNEGSKA (reference sequence). The CDR3 runs to 16 residues. The CDR3 nucleotides read TGCAGTGCAAAGACCCAACAGGGACCATCCTACAATGAGCAGTTCTTC. This gives the protein CSAKTQQGPSYNEQFF.

V gene TRBV9 combines with J gene TRBJ1-1; D gene unclear. V lost 0 bases and J lost 1, with 7 bases in between. Germline V gives CDR1 SGDLS, CDR2 YYNGEE. The CDR3 consists of 14 residues. In DNA form, the CDR3 reads TGTGCCAGCAGCGTAGTCGTCGGGAACACTGAAGCTTTCTTT. Encoded protein: CASSVVVGNTEAFF.

This chain joins TRBV7-9 and TRBJ1-1; 10 nucleotides match TRBD1. The junction had 4 bases not matched to a gene; V was cut back by 3 bases and J by 3 bases. The CDR3 contains 15 residues. CDR1 and CDR2 (germline): SEHNR, FQNEAQ (reference sequence). For the CDR3, the DNA is TGTGCCAGCAGCTTCGACAGGGGGCTGGACACTGAAGCTTTCTTT. This translates into CASSFDRGLDTEAFF.

The sample holds a few counts of this clonotype. The chain links TRBV6-4 to TRBJ2-1; weak D call: TRBD2 (5 bases). Trimming stripped 4 bases from V and 5 bases from J, with 9 bases between. The CDR3 is made up of 13 amino acids. Germline CDR1 and CDR2: MRHNA and SNTAGT. Here the CDR3 reads CASSADSNNEQFF. The DNA for the CDR3 is TGTGCCAGCAGTGCGGACTCTAACAATGAGCAGTTCTTC.

The chain carries TRBV15 and TRBJ2-7; D may match TRBD1 or TRBD2 (5 bases each). V lost 5 bases and J 3 bases, leaving 14 bases between the germline ends. The CDR3 totals 14 residues. The germline V gene has CDR1 LNHNV and CDR2 YYDKDF (reference sequence). The CDR3, as DNA: TGTGCCACCAGCGGGGACGGCTTCTACTACGAGCAGTACTTC. It translates to CATSGDGFYYEQYF.